The following is a T cell receptor (beta chain) sequence with its context. Sequencing used immunoSEQ multiplex PCR; TCRdb keeps in-frame clones, though not all of them. The sample yields about 75,000 clones, around 97% seen once. The data were obtained in a study of technical replicates of blood from a handful of donors. The CDR3 has 15 amino acids. Germline CDR1 SGHRS, CDR2 YFSETQ. The V end lost 7 bases, the J end lost 4 bases, and 20 bases lay between the germline ends. The V gene is TRBV5-1, the J gene TRBJ2-5, with D possibly TRBD2 on 5 matching bases. Sequenced: T cells isolated from PBMCs. The receptor comes from a human donor in good health. Here the CDR3 reads CASQRTGMEVETQYF. The CDR3, as DNA: TGCGCCAGCCAGAGGACGGGAATGGAGGTAGAGACCCAGTACTTC.